Listed here is a single T cell receptor (beta chain). Its antigen is as yet unknown. The healthy adult donors were HIV-negative and reported no recent acute infections or vaccinations. CD4+ cells underwent separation, giving CD45RA+ naive and CD45RA-negative memory subsets. The data originate from a study of shared clonotypes between healthy human individuals. Study background: Three CD4 naive, three CD4 memory, two CD8 naive and one CD8 memory plate were used per donor.

Trimming removed 0 bases at V and 1 base at J, with 7 bases between. The CDR3 is made up of 14 amino acids. Looked up from germline, CDR1 is LNHDA and CDR2 is SQIVND (reference sequence). Sequenced by immunoSEQ multiplex PCR; TCRdb stores in-frame clones only, minus some. Of about 1 million clones in the sample, around 76% are singletons; the top ten hold about 1.5%. Findings of the study overall: Richness estimates generally favored naive over memory subsets.

The J gene is TRBJ2-7, the V gene TRBV19; tentatively, D is TRBD2 (5 bases). The TCR was taken from a man between 18 and 35 years old in good health. Sequencing was done on a sample of memory CD4+ T cells sorted from blood. Subset here: CD45RA-negative fraction. The CDR3 region is CASSIEEGSYEQYF. The DNA of the CDR3 is TGTGCCAGTAGTATAGAAGAGGGATCCTACGAGCAGTACTTC.